This entry lists 15 T cell receptor beta chains sequenced from one sample in a study of blood T cell repertoires in COVID-19. Assay: immunoSEQ multiplex PCR; the TCRdb copy retains only in-frame clones and omits some. The data hold 130,000 or so clones, with approximately 90% observed a single time. Sequencing used peripheral blood. All receptors derive from a man in his fifties with active or convalescent COVID-19.

This chain joins TRBV6-1 and TRBJ2-5; possibly TRBD2 for D (6 bases). Trimming shortened V by 1 base and J by 2 bases, and 14 bases separated the two germline ends. From germline, CDR1 is MNHNS and CDR2 SASEGT. The CDR3 length is 16 residues. CDR3 sequence reads: CASSEVLGGLQETQYF. DNA for the CDR3: TGTGCCAGCAGTGAAGTCTTGGGAGGCTTACAAGAGACCCAGTACTTC.

This sequence joins TRBV30 and TRBJ1-6; D remains unclear. CDR1 is GTSNPN, CDR2 SVGIG, per germline (reference sequence). The CDR3 loop spans 16 amino acids. V shed 7 bases and J shed 1 base, with 17 bases lying between them. In nucleotides, the CDR3 is TGTGCCTTCATTAGACAAAGCGGATCCTATAATTCACCCCTCCACTTT. It specifies CAFIRQSGSYNSPLHF.

CDR3 residues: CASSPLERETQYF. Here the CDR3 DNA reads TGTGCCAGCAGCCCTCTAGAGAGAGAGACCCAGTACTTC. V and J are TRBV7-7 and TRBJ2-5; D is undetermined. V was clipped by 5 bases and J by 4 bases, with 11 bases between them. The length of the CDR3 is 13 residues. Germline CDR1 reads SSHAT; CDR2 reads FNYEAQ (reference sequence).

The V call is TRBV19, the J call TRBJ1-2, with D perhaps matching TRBD1 (6 bases). Germline V gives CDR1 LNHDA, CDR2 SQIVND (reference sequence). The CDR3 runs to 14 residues. V lost 7 bases and J lost 4, with 16 bases in between. The CDR3 here is CASMEGYRAYGYTF. The CDR3 nucleotides are TGTGCCAGTATGGAAGGTTACAGGGCCTATGGCTACACCTTC.

The chain uses TRBV7-2 and TRBJ2-5; D is ambiguous. This CDR3 has 14 residues. The germline CDR1 and CDR2 sequences are SGHTA and FQGNSA. V shed 5 bases and J shed 1 base, with 11 bases lying between them. CDR3 in amino acids: CASSPRGLQETQYF. CDR3 DNA: TGTGCCAGCAGCCCTAGAGGTCTCCAAGAGACCCAGTACTTC.

The gene calls are TRBV24-1 and TRBJ1-6, with D uncertain. CDR1 KGHDR and CDR2 SFDVKD come from the germline V gene. The germline V and J ends were trimmed by 4 bases and 6 bases, with 9 bases remaining between them. The length of the CDR3 is 14 residues. DNA of the CDR3: TGTGCCACCAGTGACAGGAGGGCTAATTCACCCCTCCACTTT. It codes for CATSDRRANSPLHF.

This chain uses TRBV15 with TRBJ1-4, with D tentatively TRBD1 (6 bases). The germline V gene encodes CDR1 LNHNV and CDR2 YYDKDF (reference sequence). V lost 3 bases and J 8 bases, leaving 13 bases between the germline ends. CDR3 size: 14 residues. In nucleotides, the CDR3 is TGTGCCACCAGCAGGATACAGGGAGTAGAAAAACTGTTTTTT. Translating gives CATSRIQGVEKLFF.

This clone was observed a few times. This rearrangement joins TRBV19 to TRBJ1-6; 9 bases are a match to TRBD1. There are 14 residues in the CDR3. V shed 7 bases, J shed 9 bases, and the junction held 7 bases outside the gene matches. The germline V gene has CDR1 LNHDA and CDR2 SQIVND (reference sequence). DNA for the CDR3: TGTGCCAGTACCGAGGGACAGGGTAGTTCACCCCTCCACTTT. As protein: CASTEGQGSSPLHF.

The chain's CDR3 is CASSYARNTQYF. The CDR3 DNA sequence: TGTGCCAGCAGTTACGCTAGGAATACGCAGTATTTT. The gene calls are TRBV6-2 or TRBV6-3 and TRBJ2-3; no clear D. Germline V gene lookup returns CDR1 MNHEY and CDR2 SVGEGT. Trimming removed 2 bases from V and 7 bases from J, with 7 bases in between. The CDR3 spans 12 residues.

The chain links TRBV3-1 (or the pseudogene TRBV3-2) to TRBJ2-1; D remains unclear. Germline-derived CDR1 and CDR2 are LGHDT and YNNKEL (reference sequence). This CDR3 comprises 15 residues. Trimming stripped 1 base from V and 5 bases from J, with 12 bases between. The CDR3 coding sequence is TGTGCCAGCAGCCAAGTTGATAGTTTGCACAATGAGCAGTTCTTC. Its protein is CASSQVDSLHNEQFF.

This sequence joins TRBV9 and TRBJ2-5, with 10 bases aligning to TRBD2. This CDR3 region has 15 residues. Germline values: CDR1 SGDLS, CDR2 YYNGEE. J gave up 1 base and V 4 bases, and 4 bases lay outside the gene matches. CDR3 nucleotides: TGTGCCAGCAGCTCAGCGGGGGGGACCCAAGAGACCCAGTACTTC. It yields the protein CASSSAGGTQETQYF.

V and J are TRBV4-1 and TRBJ1-4, with 9 bases aligning to TRBD1. CDR1 is MGHRA, CDR2 YSYEKL, per germline. Trimming cost V 6 bases and J 4 bases; bases outside gene matches: 3. CDR3 size: 14 residues. The CDR3 loop reads CASRDRGGNEKLFF. The CDR3 bases are TGCGCCAGCAGAGACAGGGGGGGTAATGAAAAACTGTTTTTT.

The chain combines TRBV18 with TRBJ1-2; maybe TRBD1 (5 bases). The CDR3 spans 14 residues. Germline loops: CDR1 KGHSH, CDR2 LQKENI. Trimming cost V 4 bases and J 6 bases, with 15 bases left between them. CDR3 DNA: TGTGCCAGCTCACATACGGACACCGTGGATGGCTACACCTTC. The encoded protein is CASSHTDTVDGYTF.

The chain carries TRBV19 and TRBJ2-3, with D tentatively TRBD2 (6 bases). The germline gives CDR1 LNHDA, CDR2 SQIVND (reference sequence). V shed 5 bases and J shed 9 bases, with 15 bases lying between them. This CDR3 region has 13 residues. CDR3 coding DNA: TGTGCCAGTAGTGGGACTCCCGTGGCAACGCAGTATTTT. As protein: CASSGTPVATQYF.

The rearrangement links TRBV6-6 to TRBJ1-1; 10 bases map to TRBD1. The J segment lost 6 bases and the V segment lost 6 bases, leaving 10 bases of the junction unmatched. CDR1 is MNHNY, CDR2 SVGAGI, per germline (reference sequence). The CDR3 loop spans 15 amino acids. The CDR3 sequence: CASRSGSGQGAEAFF. CDR3 bases: TGTGCCAGCAGAAGCGGAAGTGGACAGGGGGCTGAAGCTTTCTTT.